Listed below are T cell receptor beta chains from one sample, sequenced in a study of T cell responses to AZD1222 COVID-19 vaccine. Clones were sequenced by immunoSEQ multiplex PCR, and TCRdb holds only the in-frame ones, with some missing. This table has 100,000 to 150,000 clones, 90% to 95% appearing once. The source was peripheral blood, collected on day 0 of AZD1222 vaccination. The receptor set was obtained from an adult in good health. CDR3s include the opening cysteine and the closing phenylalanine or tryptophan. A D gene is named only where the DNA matches it firmly. Not every row has a clone size; where given, it reads once, few, many or a size class.

>.|once|TRBV19|TRBJ1-1
CASIHPGRYGSEAFF
TGTGCCAGTATCCATCCGGGACGGTACGGATCTGAAGCTTTCTTT
>.|.|TRBV27|TRBJ2-1
CASSFSQGLHNEQFF
TGTGCCAGCAGTTTTAGCCAAGGACTCCACAATGAGCAGTTCTTC
>TRBD1|.|TRBV3-1/TRBV3-2|TRBJ1-6
CASSPTGFDSPLHF
TGTGCCAGCAGCCCGACAGGGTTTGATTCACCCCTCCACTTT
>TRBD1|.|TRBV4-2|TRBJ2-1
CASSQGTGAYNEQFF
TGTGCCAGCAGCCAAGGGACAGGGGCCTACAATGAGCAGTTCTTC
>.|.|TRBV5-6|TRBJ2-5
CASSLGHRQETQYF
TGTGCCAGCAGCTTGGGACATCGGCAAGAGACCCAGTACTTC
>TRBD1|.|TRBV12-3/TRBV12-4|TRBJ1-1
CASSSVDRVEAFF
TGTGCCAGCAGTTCAGTTGACAGGGTAGAAGCTTTCTTT
>.|.|TRBV7-9|TRBJ2-7
CASSLVTNEQYF
TGTGCCAGCAGCTTAGTAACAAACGAGCAGTACTTC
>TRBD2|.|TRBV3-1/TRBV3-2|TRBJ2-3
CASSRTSGYTDTQYF
TGTGCCAGCAGCCGGACTAGCGGATACACAGATACGCAGTATTTT
>.|once|TRBV10-3|TRBJ2-1
CAISESQGTEQFF
TGTGCCATCAGTGAGTCGCAGGGGACTGAGCAGTTCTTC
>.|.|TRBV7-9|TRBJ1-5
CASSFSGNQPQHF
TGTGCCAGCAGCTTTAGTGGCAATCAGCCCCAGCATTTT
>.|.|TRBV7-6|TRBJ2-2
CASSSLSGLPNTGELFF
TGTGCCAGCAGCTCACTTTCAGGTCTCCCTAACACCGGGGAGCTGTTTTTT
>.|.|TRBV6-1|TRBJ1-5
CASSEGQLNQPQHF
TGTGCCAGCAGTGAAGGACAGTTAAATCAGCCCCAGCATTTT
>TRBD2|.|TRBV30|TRBJ2-5
CAWGHPSGGETQYF
TGTGCCTGGGGACATCCCTCGGGAGGAGAGACCCAGTACTTC
>.|.|TRBV3-1/TRBV3-2|TRBJ2-7
CASSQGGPQFYEQYF
TGTGCCAGCAGCCAAGGTGGTCCTCAGTTCTACGAGCAGTACTTC
>TRBD1|.|TRBV24-1|TRBJ1-2
CATSDSRDRIYGYTF
TGTGCCACCAGTGATTCGCGGGACAGGATCTATGGCTACACCTTC
>.|.|TRBV2|TRBJ1-6
CASIRGTYNSPLHF
TGTGCCAGCATCCGAGGGACCTATAATTCACCCCTCCACTTT
>.|.|TRBV11-2|TRBJ2-7
CASSLDSGSYEQYF
TGTGCCAGCAGCTTAGATTCAGGTTCGTACGAGCAGTACTTC
>TRBD2|.|TRBV27|TRBJ2-3
CASSPLTSGSTYTQYF
TGTGCCAGCAGTCCCCTCACTAGCGGGTCAACATATACGCAGTATTTT
>.|.|TRBV27|TRBJ2-1
CASSSTGILRPNEQFF
TGTGCCAGCAGTTCAACCGGTATTCTTCGGCCTAATGAGCAGTTCTTC
>.|.|TRBV12-3/TRBV12-4|TRBJ1-4
CASSFRGEKLFF
TGTGCCAGCAGTTTTAGGGGGGAAAAACTGTTTTTT
>.|.|TRBV6-2/TRBV6-3|TRBJ1-6
CASSLGPGTTNSPLHF
TGTGCCAGCAGCCTAGGCCCCGGGACCACCAATTCACCCCTCCACTTT
>TRBD2|.|TRBV10-3|TRBJ2-7
CAISLLAGGEEQYF
TGTGCCATCAGTCTACTAGCGGGAGGGGAAGAGCAGTACTTC